The present T cell receptor beta chain was sequenced within a study of T cell repertoires in cytomegalovirus infection (dated by TCRdb to between 2017 and 2020). Concerning the study at large: Peptide stimulations targeted recently identified HLA-C-restricted CMV epitopes, whose presentation resists viral immunomodulation, together with well-studied HLA-B-restricted epitopes. Donor HLA type was relevant to the analysis, because carriage of CMV infection together with the matching HLA type was indicated by public TCR beta signatures. Study-wide findings and limitations: In both this cohort and an independent approximately 350-donor cohort, the cumulative frequency of public TCR beta family members distinguished carriers of CMV infection plus the relevant HLA type. The ex vivo response was dominated by HLA-C-restricted CMV-specific TCR beta clonotypes, which also provided the single most frequent clonotype in two of eight donors.

The run used an Illumina HiSeq 1500. TCRdb's own reprocessing of the public reads used fastp at Q25 and MiXCR and kept productive beta chains. Rows merge per CDR3 protein into single entries with the most common DNA and genes. The sample records around 750,000 distinct CDR3 sequences, less than 35% of which are singletons. Approximately 13% of the sample goes to the ten largest clones. The treatment or condition tag for this specimen amounts to: in vitro stimulation with specific CMV peptide epitopes to enrich CMV-specific T cells. V loses 3 bases at its end and J loses 10 bases; junction bases beyond the gene matches: 7. Via the germline V gene, CDR1 is KGHDR and CDR2 SFDVKD. The CDR3 goes from the cysteine to the phenylalanine over 13 residues. The DNA shown is the 39-base CDR3, in frame from base 1. In the case of this clonotype: It has no known antigen specificity. No much larger clonotype is one base removed from it; base qualities were not supplied.

The material was cultured CD8+ T cells from PBMCs, obtained from culture after CMV antigen stimulation. The V gene is TRBV24-1 and the J gene is TRBJ2-5; 7 of the junction bases match TRBD1. This TCR was sampled from a human donor in good health (CMV status not recorded). Some clones in this sample may be carry-over from other donors' samples. The sequenced DNA: TGTGCCACCAGTGATGGACAGGCAGGAGTCCAGTACTTC. The encoded protein is CATSDGQAGVQYF.